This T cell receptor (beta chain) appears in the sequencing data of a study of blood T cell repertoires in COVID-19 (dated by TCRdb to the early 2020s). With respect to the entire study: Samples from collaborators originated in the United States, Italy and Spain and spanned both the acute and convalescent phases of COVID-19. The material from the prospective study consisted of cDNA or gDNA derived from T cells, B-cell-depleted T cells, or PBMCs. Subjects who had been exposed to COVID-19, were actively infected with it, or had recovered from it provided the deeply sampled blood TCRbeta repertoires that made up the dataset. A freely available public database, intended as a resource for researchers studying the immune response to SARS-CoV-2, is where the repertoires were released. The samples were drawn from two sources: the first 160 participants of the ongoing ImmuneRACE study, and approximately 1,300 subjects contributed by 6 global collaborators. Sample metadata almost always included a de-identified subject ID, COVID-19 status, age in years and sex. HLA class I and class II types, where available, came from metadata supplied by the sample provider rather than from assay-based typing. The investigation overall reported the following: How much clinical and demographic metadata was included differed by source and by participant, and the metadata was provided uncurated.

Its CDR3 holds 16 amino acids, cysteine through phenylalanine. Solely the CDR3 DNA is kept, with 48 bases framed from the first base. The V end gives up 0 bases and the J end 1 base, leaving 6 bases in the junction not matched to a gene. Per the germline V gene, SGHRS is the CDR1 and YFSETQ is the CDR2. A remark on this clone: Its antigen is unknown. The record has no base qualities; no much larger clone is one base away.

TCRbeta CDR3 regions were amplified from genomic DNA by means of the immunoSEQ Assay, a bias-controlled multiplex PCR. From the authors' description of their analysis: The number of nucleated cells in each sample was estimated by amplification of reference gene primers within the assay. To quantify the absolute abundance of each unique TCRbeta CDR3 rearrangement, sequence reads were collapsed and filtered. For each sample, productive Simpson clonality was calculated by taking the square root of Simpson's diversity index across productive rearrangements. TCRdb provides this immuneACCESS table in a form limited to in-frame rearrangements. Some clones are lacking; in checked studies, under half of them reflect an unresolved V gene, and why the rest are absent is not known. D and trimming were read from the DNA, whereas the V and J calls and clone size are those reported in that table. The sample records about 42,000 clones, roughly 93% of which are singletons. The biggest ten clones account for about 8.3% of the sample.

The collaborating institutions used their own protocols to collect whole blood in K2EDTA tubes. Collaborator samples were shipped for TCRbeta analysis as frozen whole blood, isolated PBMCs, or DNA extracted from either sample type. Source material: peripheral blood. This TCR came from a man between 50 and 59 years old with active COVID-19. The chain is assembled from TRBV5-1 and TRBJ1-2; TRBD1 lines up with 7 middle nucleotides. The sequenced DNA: TGCGCCAGCAGCTTGGGGACGACAGGGAATAACTATGGCTACACCTTC. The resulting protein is CASSLGTTGNNYGYTF.